Included here is one T cell receptor (beta chain) sequence, with context. Its target is not known. The data were obtained in a study of shared clonotypes between healthy human individuals. Study-wide background: Each donor contributed plates that comprised three CD4 naive, three CD4 memory, two CD8 naive and one CD8 memory. Study-wide results and caveats: Four donors held roughly 5% of naive CD4 clonotypes in common.

The CDR3 totals 12 residues. V shed 3 bases and J shed 2 bases, with 6 bases lying between them. Germline V gives CDR1 SQVTM, CDR2 ANQGSEA. Clones were read by immunoSEQ multiplex PCR, and TCRdb kept only the in-frame ones, dropping some. The sample consists of 2 million to 3 million clones, approximately 93% of them appearing once. The chain couples TRBV29-1 to TRBJ2-3; unclear D gene. This receptor was identified in a man between 18 and 29 years old in good health. Some clones in this sample may be carry-over from other donors' samples. The material sequenced was naive CD4+ T cells from PBMCs. Subset given: CD45RA+ positively selected. The CDR3 region is CSVDGDTDTQYF. Written as DNA, the CDR3 is TGCAGCGTTGATGGGGACACAGATACGCAGTATTTT.